This passage covers 17 T cell receptor beta chains from one sample sequenced in a study of memory CD4+ T cells and cytomegalovirus serostatus. The sort gate was single viable CD3+CD4+CD8-CD45RO+ cells for memory CD4+ T cells. Sequencing was performed with immunoSEQ multiplex PCR; in TCRdb, only in-frame clones are kept and a portion is missing. The sample consists of about 82,000 clones, 80% of them appearing once. The sequenced sample consisted of memory CD4+ T cells from blood. The receptors stem from an adult in good health and CMV-seronegative.

The rearrangement uses TRBV7-9 and TRBJ1-4, with D unclear. V dropped 5 bases and J dropped 0 bases, with 7 bases sitting between them. Germline CDR1 reads SEHNR; CDR2 reads FQNEAQ (reference sequence). There are 14 residues in the CDR3. The CDR3: CASSPDATNEKLFF. In DNA form, the CDR3 reads TGTGCCAGCAGCCCGGATGCAACTAATGAAAAACTGTTTTTT.

This clone came up once. V is TRBV9 and J is TRBJ1-3; no definite D call. This CDR3 is built from 16 residues. V shed 4 bases and J shed 4 bases, with 18 bases lying between them. CDR1 and CDR2 from the germline V gene are SGDLS and YYNGEE. The chain's CDR3 is CASSPRVSGYGNTIYF. CDR3 nucleotide sequence: TGTGCCAGCAGCCCCCGGGTGTCGGGCTACGGAAACACCATATATTTT.

This clone is a singleton in its sample. J is TRBJ1-2 and V is TRBV15; D gene ambiguous. The CDR3 has 12 residues. V gave up 5 bases and J gave up 4 bases, with 8 bases separating them. Germline lookup yields CDR1 LNHNV and CDR2 YYDKDF (reference sequence). The CDR3 nucleotides read TGTGCCACCAGCCGTCAGCGCTATGGCTACACCTTC. This encodes CATSRQRYGYTF.

This chain links TRBV18 with TRBJ2-2; 8 positions match TRBD1. CDR3 length: 15 residues. Germline CDR1 and CDR2: KGHSH and LQKENI. The J segment lost 0 bases and the V segment lost 7 bases, leaving 4 bases of the junction unmatched. The CDR3 here is CASYKTGANTGELFF. In nucleotides, the CDR3 is TGTGCCAGCTACAAGACAGGGGCGAACACCGGGGAGCTGTTTTTT.

V gene TRBV6-5 combines with J gene TRBJ2-6, with D perhaps matching TRBD1 (7 bases). Trimming cost V 4 bases and J 18 bases, with 16 bases left between them. The CDR3 runs to 12 residues. Germline V gives CDR1 MNHEY, CDR2 SVGAGI. The CDR3 coding sequence is TGTGCCAGCAGTTCCCAACAGGGGAGGTCGACTTTC. Protein sequence: CASSSQQGRSTF.

This clone was counted a few times. V usage is TRBV4-1 and J usage is TRBJ1-1, with a tentative D call TRBD1 (6 bases). CDR1 and CDR2 from the germline V gene are MGHRA and YSYEKL. This CDR3 is 13 amino acids long. V lost 1 base and J 11 bases, leaving 14 bases between the germline ends. The CDR3 region is CASSQGEGTPAFF. CDR3 bases: TGCGCCAGCAGCCAAGGAGAGGGGACACCGGCTTTCTTT.

The genes are TRBV19 and TRBJ1-1; D might be TRBD1 (6 bases). The length of the CDR3 is 18 residues. Germline CDR1 LNHDA, CDR2 SQIVND (reference sequence). With 3 bases removed from V and 3 bases from J, the gap between germline ends came to 23 bases. The CDR3 DNA sequence: TGTGCCAGTAGTATTTGGCTTACGGGGGGCGGGGAACACACTGAAGCTTTCTTT. Translated: CASSIWLTGGGEHTEAFF.

A single count supports this clone. This chain joins TRBV12-5 and TRBJ2-2, with D tentatively TRBD2 (5 bases). CDR3 length: 15 residues. Between the trimmed V and J ends, which lost 10 bases and 5 bases, there was a span of 20 bases. CDR1 and CDR2 from the germline V gene are LGHNT and FRNRAP. The CDR3 spells CAIRSSGLGTGELFF. The CDR3 DNA reads as TGTGCTATCCGTTCAAGCGGTCTCGGGACCGGGGAGCTGTTTTTT.

This clone has a handful of counts. This chain uses TRBV4-1 with TRBJ1-2; D possibly corresponds to TRBD1 (5 bases). The V end was cut by 3 bases, the J end by 7 bases, with 18 bases between. This CDR3 has 15 residues. CDR1 and CDR2 (germline): MGHRA, YSYEKL. The CDR3 is CASSHGDGQLGGYTF. The CDR3 DNA reads TGCGCCAGCAGCCACGGGGACGGCCAACTAGGTGGCTACACCTTC.

The chain has TRBV7-6 and TRBJ2-2; 8 positions match TRBD2. The V segment lost 10 bases and the J segment 3 bases; nucleotides outside the gene matches: 10. This CDR3 is 15 amino acids long. Germline values: CDR1 SGHVS, CDR2 FNYEAQ. CDR3 coding DNA: TGTGCCACCGACCCGGGACTAGGATACACCGGGGAGCTGTTTTTT. Translated, it gives CATDPGLGYTGELFF.

The chain employs TRBV18 and TRBJ2-1; D may be TRBD1 (6 bases). The V gene's germline CDR1 is KGHSH and CDR2 LQKENI. The V end lost 6 bases, the J end lost 10 bases, and 16 bases lay between the germline ends. There are 13 residues in the CDR3. CDR3 bases: TGTGCCAGCTCGGGCAGGGGCGCGGACGAGCAGTTCTTC. Translating it yields CASSGRGADEQFF.

This chain uses TRBV30 with TRBJ1-3; the D is unclear. The CDR3 covers 15 residues. Germline V lookup: CDR1 GTSNPN, CDR2 SVGIG (reference sequence). V was clipped by 4 bases and J by 0 bases, with 13 bases between them. CDR3 DNA sequence: TGTGCCTGGAACTTCCGGATATCCTCTGGAAACACCATATATTTT. Amino acid sequence: CAWNFRISSGNTIYF.

The gene calls are TRBV4-1 and TRBJ2-5, with D perhaps matching TRBD2 (6 bases). V lost 3 bases to trimming and J lost 3 bases, with 17 bases between them. Per the germline V gene, CDR1 is MGHRA and CDR2 is YSYEKL. There are 16 residues in the CDR3. The CDR3 sequence: CASSHPRGRRKETQYF. The DNA for the CDR3 is TGCGCCAGCAGCCACCCCCGAGGGAGGCGGAAAGAGACCCAGTACTTC.

This sequence joins TRBV7-2 and TRBJ1-1; 9 nucleotides match TRBD1. Germline values: CDR1 SGHTA, CDR2 FQGNSA. The CDR3 is made up of 15 amino acids. V dropped 5 bases and J dropped 1; count of bases not matched to a gene: 5. CDR3: CASSRRTGANTEAFF. CDR3 bases: TGTGCCAGCAGCCGACGGACAGGGGCGAACACTGAAGCTTTCTTT.

There are a few counts of this clone. V gene TRBV18 combines with J gene TRBJ1-1; maybe TRBD1 (6 bases). The CDR3 loop spans 15 amino acids. Germline CDR1 KGHSH, CDR2 LQKENI. Trimming left V 4 bases short and J 3 bases short, with 15 bases between. The CDR3 region is CASSLSGVKDTEAFF. CDR3 bases: TGTGCCAGCTCACTATCAGGGGTTAAAGACACTGAAGCTTTCTTT.

The chain carries TRBV4-3 and TRBJ2-1; TRBD1 agrees at 9 bases. The V gene end was trimmed by 5 bases and the J gene end by 5 bases; junction bases not matched to a gene: 13. The CDR3 has 17 amino acids. Germline CDR1 LGHNA, CDR2 YSLEER. CDR3 coding DNA: TGCGCCAGCAGCGATCAAGGGTGGGGACAGGGAAACAATGAGCAGTTCTTC. Protein: CASSDQGWGQGNNEQFF.

V gene TRBV5-1 combines with J gene TRBJ2-2, with 10 bases identical to TRBD1. V trimming: 1 base; J trimming: 5 bases; junction bases outside the gene matches: 8. CDR1 SGHRS and CDR2 YFSETQ come from the germline V gene. The CDR3 loop spans 17 amino acids. CDR3 coding DNA: TGCGCCAGCAGCTTGAGCGGGACAGGGGTCTTTACCGGGGAGCTGTTTTTT. Translation: CASSLSGTGVFTGELFF.